The TCR beta chain under discussion was sequenced for a study of beta chain features in type 1 diabetes. About the study: There were 107,917,701 sorted cells examined across all samples. Whole-study findings and limits: It was possible that PCR favored shorter templates, equally so in patients and controls. Shorter TCRB CDR3s, moderately but significantly so, marked every one of the four CD4+ subsets in Type 1 diabetes patients.

In the case of this clone: Its antigen is not known.

Germline assignment: CDR1 DFQATT and CDR2 SNEGSKA (reference sequence). With 7 bases removed from V and 5 bases from J, the gap between germline ends came to 11 bases. The CDR3 has 11 amino acids. Isolated RNA was reverse transcribed in full, so expressed TCRB transcripts were sequenced. Profiled with immunoSEQ multiplex PCR; TCRdb holds only in-frame clones, not every one. This table holds hundreds of thousands of clones, about 14% found once. The sequencing input was naive CD4+ T cells from blood. The chain couples TRBV20-1 to TRBJ2-5, with D unclear. The clonotype comes from a man between 18 and 35 years old with type 1 diabetes. CDR3 residues: CSGEVWETQYF. The CDR3 nucleotides are TGCAGTGGAGAGGTTTGGGAGACCCAGTACTTC.